Presented here are 7 T cell receptor beta chains from one specimen sequenced in a study of beta chain features in type 1 diabetes. Study-wide results and caveats: Among patients with Type 1 diabetes, TCRB CDR3s were moderately but significantly shorter in every one of the four CD4+ subsets.

Of the isolated RNA, all was reverse transcribed, and so the sequenced material was expressed TCRB transcripts. The assay was immunoSEQ multiplex PCR, and TCRdb's table has in-frame clones only and misses some. Found here are 150,000 to 190,000 clones, about 9.4% of them singletons; the top ten hold under 0.55%. Their cognate antigens are unknown. The sequencing input was central memory CD4+ T cells from blood. These receptors were taken from a man aged 30 to 39 with type 1 diabetes.

The rearrangement uses TRBV15 and TRBJ1-2; D is unresolved. Trimming stripped 0 bases from V and 0 bases from J, with 8 bases between. Germline V lookup: CDR1 LNHNV, CDR2 YYDKDF (reference sequence). The CDR3 runs to 15 residues. The CDR3 spells CATSRDLGTNYGYTF. The CDR3 DNA reads as TGTGCCACCAGCAGAGATCTAGGAACTAACTATGGCTACACCTTC.

Only a few counts were recorded for this clone. The chain couples TRBV7-3 to TRBJ2-1, with TRBD2 matching 7 bases. The ends lost 2 bases at V and 10 bases at J; junction bases unmatched: 14. This CDR3 region has 16 residues. Germline V CDR1 and CDR2: SGHTA, FQGTGA. The DNA of the CDR3 is TGTGCCAGCAGCTTACTCGGCGGGAGTTCCACCCGCGAGCAGTTCTTC. Residues: CASSLLGGSSTREQFF.

This clone has just one count. CDR3 residues: CASSSNAGARVEQFF. The CDR3 region has the DNA TGTGCCAGCAGTTCCAATGCGGGTGCTAGGGTAGAGCAGTTCTTC. The rearrangement links TRBV28 to TRBJ2-1; TRBD2 is a possible D gene (5 bases). Per germline, CDR1 MDHEN and CDR2 SYDVKM. The CDR3 covers 15 residues. V was trimmed by 4 bases and J by 10 bases, leaving 20 bases between them.

This clone was detected a few times. V is TRBV18 and J is TRBJ1-5; TRBD1 matches 9 bases. V lost 3 bases and J lost 4; bases outside the gene matches: 4. The CDR3 is made up of 15 amino acids. From germline, CDR1 is KGHSH and CDR2 LQKENI. CDR3 protein: CASSPGQGPNQPQHF. The CDR3 nucleotides read TGTGCCAGCTCACCCGGACAGGGGCCTAATCAGCCCCAGCATTTT.

The rearrangement uses TRBV10-2 and TRBJ2-7; 13 bases match TRBD2. Trimming took 6 bases from V and 4 from J; bases not matched to a gene: 9. From germline, CDR1 is WSHSY and CDR2 SAAADI. CDR3 length equals 16 residues. In DNA, the CDR3 is TGCGCCAGCAGCCCTGGACTAGCGGGAGCTAGTTACGAGCAGTACTTC. Translating it yields CASSPGLAGASYEQYF.

The V call is TRBV27, the J call TRBJ2-7; 8 bases match TRBD2. The J segment lost 2 bases and the V segment lost 6 bases, leaving 9 bases of the junction unmatched. The CDR3 loop spans 15 amino acids. Germline-derived CDR1 and CDR2 are MNHEY and SMNVEV (reference sequence). In nucleotides, the CDR3 is TGTGCCAGCAGATATACTAGCGGAAACCCCTACGAGCAGTACTTC. Amino acids: CASRYTSGNPYEQYF.

The CDR3 is CASSLEQGASEQYF. CDR3 nucleotide sequence: TGTGCCAGCAGCTTGGAACAGGGGGCCAGCGAGCAGTACTTC. This rearrangement joins TRBV5-4 to TRBJ2-7; 9 bases align to TRBD1. CDR3 length: 14 amino acids. Germline V gene data show CDR1 as SGHNT and CDR2 as YYREEE (reference sequence). The V and J ends lost 0 bases and 6 bases, in that order; junction bases with no gene match: 4.